Presented here are 5 T cell receptor beta chains from one specimen sequenced in a study of shared clonotypes between healthy human individuals. Sequenced by immunoSEQ multiplex PCR; TCRdb stores in-frame clones only, minus some. The sample has about 560,000 clones; about 80% are singletons. Sequencing used PBMCs. These receptors were obtained from a woman in her thirties or forties in good health. Some clones in this sample may be carry-over from other donors' samples.

The chain joins TRBV7-2 to TRBJ1-5, with TRBD1 as a possible D gene (6 bases). Germline V gene data show CDR1 as SGHTA and CDR2 as FQGNSA. The V end lost 5 bases, the J end lost 7 bases, and 18 bases lay between the germline ends. This CDR3 is built from 15 residues. The CDR3 sequence: CASSPKPAGEQPQHF. DNA of the CDR3: TGTGCCAGCAGCCCAAAACCGGCAGGGGAACAGCCCCAGCATTTT.

The chain combines TRBV2 with TRBJ2-7; TRBD1 is a possible D gene (5 bases). Germline CDR1 is SNHLY and CDR2 is FYNNEI. The V end lost 8 bases, the J end lost 4 bases, and 18 bases lay between the germline ends. The CDR3 extends over 14 amino acids. CDR3 DNA sequence: TGTGCCAGCGAGGACGCAGGGTACGTTTACGAGCAGTACTTC. Its translation is CASEDAGYVYEQYF.

The chain links TRBV18 to TRBJ2-2; 13 bases align to TRBD2. The length of the CDR3 is 16 residues. After removal of 6 bases from V and 6 bases from J, the junction contained 7 bases not matched to a gene. The germline V gene has CDR1 KGHSH and CDR2 LQKENI. The DNA for the CDR3 is TGTGCCAGCTCCCTCGGGGGACTAGCGGGATCCGGGGAGCTGTTTTTT. It is translated as CASSLGGLAGSGELFF.

V gene TRBV28 combines with J gene TRBJ2-4, with D perhaps matching TRBD1 or TRBD2 (5 bases each). From germline, CDR1 is MDHEN and CDR2 SYDVKM. The CDR3 totals 14 residues. Between the trimmed V and J ends, which lost 3 bases and 2 bases, there was a span of 8 bases. CDR3 loop: CASSFRDPKNIQYF. The CDR3 bases are TGTGCCAGCAGTTTCAGGGACCCCAAAAACATTCAGTACTTC.

V usage is TRBV7-8 and J usage is TRBJ2-7; 8 bases line up with TRBD2. The germline gives CDR1 SGHVS, CDR2 FQNEAQ. This CDR3 is built from 17 residues. With V trimmed by 1 base and J by 1 base, 9 bases remained unmatched. CDR3: CASSLVASGHFSYEQYF. The CDR3 DNA sequence: TGTGCCAGCAGCTTAGTGGCTAGCGGGCATTTTTCCTACGAGCAGTACTTC.